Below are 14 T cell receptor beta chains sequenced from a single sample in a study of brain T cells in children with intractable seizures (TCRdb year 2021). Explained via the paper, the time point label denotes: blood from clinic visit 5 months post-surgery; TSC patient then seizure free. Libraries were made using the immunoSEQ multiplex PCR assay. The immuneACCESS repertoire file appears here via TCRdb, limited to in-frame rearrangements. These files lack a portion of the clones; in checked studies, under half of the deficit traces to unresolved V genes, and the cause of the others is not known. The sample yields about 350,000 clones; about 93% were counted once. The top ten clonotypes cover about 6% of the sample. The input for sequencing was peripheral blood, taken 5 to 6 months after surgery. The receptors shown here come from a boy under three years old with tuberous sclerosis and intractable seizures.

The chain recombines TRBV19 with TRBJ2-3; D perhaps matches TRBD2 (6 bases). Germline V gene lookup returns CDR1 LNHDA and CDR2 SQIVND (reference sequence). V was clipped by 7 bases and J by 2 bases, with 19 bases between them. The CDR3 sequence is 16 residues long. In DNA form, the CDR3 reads TGTGCCAGTACCCCGAGGAGCGGGCGACCCACAGATACGCAGTATTTT. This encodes CASTPRSGRPTDTQYF.

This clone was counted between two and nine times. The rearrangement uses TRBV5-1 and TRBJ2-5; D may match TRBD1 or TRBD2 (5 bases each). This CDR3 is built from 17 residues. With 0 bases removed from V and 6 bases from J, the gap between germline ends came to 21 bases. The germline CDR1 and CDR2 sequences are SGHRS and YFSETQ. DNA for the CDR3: TGCGCCAGCAGCTTGGGGACGGCTTTGGGGGAGAGGAAGACCCAGTACTTC. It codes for CASSLGTALGERKTQYF.

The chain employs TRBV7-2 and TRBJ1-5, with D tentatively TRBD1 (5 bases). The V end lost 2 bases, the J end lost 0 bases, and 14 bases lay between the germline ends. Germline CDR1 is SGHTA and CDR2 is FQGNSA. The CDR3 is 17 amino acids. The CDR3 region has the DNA TGTGCCAGCAGCTTACGACAGAAGGGTGATAGCAATCAGCCCCAGCATTTT. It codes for CASSLRQKGDSNQPQHF.

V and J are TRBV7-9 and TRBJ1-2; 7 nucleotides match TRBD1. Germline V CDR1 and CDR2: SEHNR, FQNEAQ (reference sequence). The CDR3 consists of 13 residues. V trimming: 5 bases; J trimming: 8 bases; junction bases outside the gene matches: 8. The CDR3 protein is CASSPTGYRGYTF. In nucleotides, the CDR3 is TGTGCCAGCAGCCCGACAGGGTATCGGGGCTACACCTTC.

CDR3 amino acids: CASSIGTPLRELFF. The CDR3 DNA reads TGTGCCAGCAGCATCGGGACTCCACTCCGGGAGCTGTTTTTT. This rearrangement joins TRBV7-9 to TRBJ2-2; the D gene is possibly TRBD2 (6 bases). Germline CDR1 reads SEHNR; CDR2 reads FQNEAQ (reference sequence). The CDR3 is made up of 14 amino acids. The V and J ends lost 5 bases and 9 bases respectively, with 16 bases between them.

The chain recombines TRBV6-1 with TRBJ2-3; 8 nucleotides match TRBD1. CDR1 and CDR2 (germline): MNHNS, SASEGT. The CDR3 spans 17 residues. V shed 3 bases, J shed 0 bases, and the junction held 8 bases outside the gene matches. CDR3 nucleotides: TGTGCCAGCAGTGACAGCCAGGGGGCGAGGAGCACAGATACGCAGTATTTT. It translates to CASSDSQGARSTDTQYF.

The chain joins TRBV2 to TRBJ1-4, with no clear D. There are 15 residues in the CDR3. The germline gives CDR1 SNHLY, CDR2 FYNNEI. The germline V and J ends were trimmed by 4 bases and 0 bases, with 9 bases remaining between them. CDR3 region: CASSVGSATNEKLFF. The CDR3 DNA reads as TGTGCCAGCAGTGTGGGCAGTGCAACTAATGAAAAACTGTTTTTT.

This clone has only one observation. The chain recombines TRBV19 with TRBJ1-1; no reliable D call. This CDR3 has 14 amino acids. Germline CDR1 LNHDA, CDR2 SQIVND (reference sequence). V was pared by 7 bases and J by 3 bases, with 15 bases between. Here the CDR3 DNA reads TGTGCCAGTACTCGACACGACGGGTACACTGAAGCTTTCTTT. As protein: CASTRHDGYTEAFF.

CDR3 DNA sequence: TGTGCCAGCAGCTCGACCTTGACCGCAACTAATGAAAAACTGTTTTTT. This gives the protein CASSSTLTATNEKLFF. The gene calls are TRBV7-9 and TRBJ1-4; D is uncertain. V lost 4 bases and J lost 0, with 12 bases in between. The length of the CDR3 is 16 residues. Per the germline V gene, CDR1 is SEHNR and CDR2 is FQNEAQ (reference sequence).

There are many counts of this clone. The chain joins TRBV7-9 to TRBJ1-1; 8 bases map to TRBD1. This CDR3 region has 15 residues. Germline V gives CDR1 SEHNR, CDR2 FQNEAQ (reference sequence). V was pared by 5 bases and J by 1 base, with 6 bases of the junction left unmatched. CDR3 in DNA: TGTGCCAGCAGCACCATGACAGGGGCGAACACTGAAGCTTTCTTT. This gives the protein CASSTMTGANTEAFF.

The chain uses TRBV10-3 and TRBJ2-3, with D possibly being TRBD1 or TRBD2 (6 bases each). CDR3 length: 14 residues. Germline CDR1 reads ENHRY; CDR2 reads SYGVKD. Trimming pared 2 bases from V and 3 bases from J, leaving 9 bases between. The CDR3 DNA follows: TGTGCCATCAGTGAGCAGGGGAGGACAGATACGCAGTATTTT. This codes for CAISEQGRTDTQYF.

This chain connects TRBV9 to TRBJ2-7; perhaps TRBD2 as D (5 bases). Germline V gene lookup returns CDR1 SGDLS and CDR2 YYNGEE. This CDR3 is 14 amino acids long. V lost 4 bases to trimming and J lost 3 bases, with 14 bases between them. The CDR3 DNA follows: TGTGCCAGCAGCCCCGCACTCGGGGACTACGAGCAGTACTTC. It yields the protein CASSPALGDYEQYF.

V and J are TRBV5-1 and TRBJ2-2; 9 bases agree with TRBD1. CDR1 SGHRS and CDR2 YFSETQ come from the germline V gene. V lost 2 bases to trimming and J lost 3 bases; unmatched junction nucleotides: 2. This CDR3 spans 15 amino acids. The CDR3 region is CASSFRTGDTGELFF. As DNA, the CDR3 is TGCGCCAGCAGCTTCAGGACAGGGGACACCGGGGAGCTGTTTTTT.

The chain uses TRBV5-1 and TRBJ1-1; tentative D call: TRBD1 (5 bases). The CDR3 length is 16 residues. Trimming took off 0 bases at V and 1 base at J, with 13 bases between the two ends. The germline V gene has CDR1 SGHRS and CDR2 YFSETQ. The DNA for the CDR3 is TGCGCCAGCAGCTTGGCGGCAGGGCGCCCGAACACTGAAGCTTTCTTT. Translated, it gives CASSLAAGRPNTEAFF.